This is a list of T cell receptor beta chains from one sample in a study of T cell responses to AZD1222 COVID-19 vaccine. The protocol was immunoSEQ multiplex PCR, while the TCRdb copy is restricted to in-frame clones and leaves out a portion. The sample lists about 46,000 clones; about 87% were seen once. The sequencing here drew on peripheral blood, taken 28 days after the second AZD1222 dose. The source of these receptors is an adult who received the AZD1222 COVID-19 vaccine. Both conserved end residues are part of each CDR3. Each record gives: J gene, clone size, V gene, D gene, CDR3 protein, CDR3 DNA. The D gene is left open where the match is weak. Clone size is stated in some rows and not others, as once, few, many or a class when expanded.

J gene: TRBJ2-6
clone size: .
V gene: TRBV28
D gene: .
CDR3 protein: CASRRAGSGANVLTF
CDR3 DNA: TGTGCCAGCAGACGGGCCGGCTCTGGGGCCAACGTCCTGACTTTC

J gene: TRBJ2-1
clone size: .
V gene: TRBV9
D gene: .
CDR3 protein: CASSAGAPYEQFF
CDR3 DNA: TGTGCCAGCAGCGCGGGGGCCCCCTATGAGCAGTTCTTC

J gene: TRBJ2-3
clone size: .
V gene: TRBV27
D gene: .
CDR3 protein: CASSGGPSYPDTQYF
CDR3 DNA: TGTGCCAGCAGTGGGGGCCCCTCCTACCCAGATACGCAGTATTTT

J gene: TRBJ2-1
clone size: .
V gene: TRBV7-2
D gene: .
CDR3 protein: CASSPYGTPNEQFF
CDR3 DNA: TGTGCCAGCAGCCCCTACGGGACCCCCAATGAGCAGTTCTTC

J gene: TRBJ1-4
clone size: .
V gene: TRBV4-1
D gene: .
CDR3 protein: CASSQDDLRNEKLFF
CDR3 DNA: TGCGCCAGCAGCCAAGATGATTTACGGAATGAAAAACTGTTTTTT

J gene: TRBJ2-5
clone size: .
V gene: TRBV7-7
D gene: .
CDR3 protein: CASSQGDRNRETQYF
CDR3 DNA: TGTGCTAGCAGCCAGGGCGACAGAAATCGAGAGACCCAGTACTTC

J gene: TRBJ1-3
clone size: .
V gene: TRBV2
D gene: .
CDR3 protein: CASVGGSGNTIYF
CDR3 DNA: TGTGCCAGCGTTGGGGGGTCCGGAAACACCATATATTTT

J gene: TRBJ2-7
clone size: .
V gene: TRBV2
D gene: .
CDR3 protein: CASGVQPYSYEQYF
CDR3 DNA: TGTGCCAGCGGGGTCCAACCTTACTCCTACGAGCAGTACTTC

J gene: TRBJ2-1
clone size: .
V gene: TRBV7-3
D gene: .
CDR3 protein: CASSAVGGVAYNEQFF
CDR3 DNA: TGTGCCAGCAGCGCCGTGGGGGGAGTGGCCTACAATGAGCAGTTCTTC

J gene: TRBJ2-7
clone size: .
V gene: TRBV29-1
D gene: TRBD2
CDR3 protein: CSVEDTSGLPEQYF
CDR3 DNA: TGCAGCGTTGAAGACACTAGCGGGCTGCCCGAGCAGTACTTC

J gene: TRBJ2-3
clone size: .
V gene: TRBV11-2
D gene: .
CDR3 protein: CASSPKPGTTQYF
CDR3 DNA: TGTGCCAGCAGCCCCAAGCCGGGGACTACGCAGTATTTT

J gene: TRBJ1-2
clone size: .
V gene: TRBV13
D gene: .
CDR3 protein: CASSLGGNYGYTF
CDR3 DNA: TGTGCCAGCAGCTTAGGGGGGAACTATGGCTACACCTTC

J gene: TRBJ2-7
clone size: .
V gene: TRBV7-9
D gene: .
CDR3 protein: CASSLGNGGTYEQYF
CDR3 DNA: TGTGCCAGCAGCTTAGGAAACGGGGGAACCTACGAGCAGTACTTC

J gene: TRBJ1-1
clone size: .
V gene: TRBV3-1/TRBV3-2
D gene: .
CDR3 protein: CASSRGDSGTEAFF
CDR3 DNA: TGTGCCAGCAGCCGGGGGGATTCGGGCACTGAAGCTTTCTTT

J gene: TRBJ1-2
clone size: .
V gene: TRBV28
D gene: .
CDR3 protein: CASSSADGSNYGYTF
CDR3 DNA: TGTGCCAGCAGCTCCGCGGACGGATCTAACTATGGCTACACCTTC

J gene: TRBJ2-6
clone size: once
V gene: TRBV4-1
D gene: .
CDR3 protein: CASSQWPSGANVLTF
CDR3 DNA: TGCGCCAGCAGCCAATGGCCATCCGGGGCCAACGTCCTGACTTTC

J gene: TRBJ1-2
clone size: .
V gene: TRBV7-2
D gene: TRBD1
CDR3 protein: CASSSRDRQRYTF
CDR3 DNA: TGTGCCAGCAGCTCCCGGGACAGACAGCGCTACACCTTC

J gene: TRBJ2-3
clone size: .
V gene: TRBV9
D gene: .
CDR3 protein: CARSLKDTQYF
CDR3 DNA: TGTGCCAGGTCGTTGAAAGATACGCAGTATTTT

J gene: TRBJ2-7
clone size: once
V gene: TRBV7-8
D gene: TRBD1
CDR3 protein: CASSQVRGTGDSYEQYF
CDR3 DNA: TGTGCCAGCAGCCAAGTTCGAGGGACAGGGGACTCCTACGAGCAGTACTTC

J gene: TRBJ2-7
clone size: .
V gene: TRBV19
D gene: TRBD2
CDR3 protein: CASSITGGGYEQYF
CDR3 DNA: TGTGCCAGTAGTATTACGGGAGGAGGGTACGAGCAGTACTTC

J gene: TRBJ2-3
clone size: .
V gene: TRBV29-1
D gene: TRBD2
CDR3 protein: CSVVASGKTDTQYF
CDR3 DNA: TGCAGCGTTGTGGCTAGCGGGAAAACAGATACGCAGTATTTT

J gene: TRBJ1-6
clone size: .
V gene: TRBV7-9
D gene: TRBD1
CDR3 protein: CASSGGTVGPSYNSPLHF
CDR3 DNA: TGTGCCAGCAGCGGGGGGACAGTAGGGCCATCCTATAATTCACCCCTCCACTTT

J gene: TRBJ1-5
clone size: .
V gene: TRBV6-1
D gene: .
CDR3 protein: CASSEVRLNQPQHF
CDR3 DNA: TGTGCCAGCAGTGAAGTAAGGCTTAATCAGCCCCAGCATTTT

J gene: TRBJ1-1
clone size: .
V gene: TRBV19
D gene: .
CDR3 protein: CASSIRGIGTEAFF
CDR3 DNA: TGTGCCAGTAGTATAAGGGGGATCGGCACTGAAGCTTTCTTT

J gene: TRBJ2-7
clone size: .
V gene: TRBV7-9
D gene: .
CDR3 protein: CASSITGPANEQYF
CDR3 DNA: TGTGCCAGCAGCATAACAGGGCCGGCGAACGAGCAGTACTTC

J gene: TRBJ1-1
clone size: .
V gene: TRBV11-2
D gene: TRBD1
CDR3 protein: CASRNPGQIGTEAFF
CDR3 DNA: TGTGCCAGCAGGAATCCGGGACAGATAGGCACTGAAGCTTTCTTT

J gene: TRBJ2-3
clone size: .
V gene: TRBV6-2/TRBV6-3
D gene: TRBD1
CDR3 protein: CASSSQGRDTQYF
CDR3 DNA: TGTGCCAGCAGTTCACAGGGGCGGGATACGCAGTATTTT